The clone carrying this T cell receptor (beta chain) was seen repeatedly, ten times or more. No antigen is known for it. TCRdb called the 5' RACE reads again in MiXCR, with one record for every CDR3 protein. The sample holds about 250,000 distinct CDR3 sequences, roughly 25% seen once. Germline V lookup: CDR1 SGHAT, CDR2 FQNNGV. The CDR3 is made up of 13 amino acids. The ends were cut back, 5 bases at V and 5 bases at J, with 12 bases in the middle. The record originates from a study of CD8 T cells in ankylosing spondylitis. Study results and caveats: Previous work reported some of these motif variants in the synovial fluid and blood of reactive arthritis. It appeared that ankylosing spondylitis blood was characterized by a TCR beta motif of several highly homologous variants. There was reportedly significant enrichment of clones that were disease-linked in matched ankylosing spondylitis synovial fluid.

The sequence was obtained from a male donor with ankylosing spondylitis or in good health (not recorded which). Input material: blood, either unsorted or a sorted T cell fraction (not recorded which). The V and J genes are TRBV11-2 and TRBJ1-1; D uncertain. CDR3 residues: CASSPFSGTEAFF. The CDR3 bases are TGTGCCAGCAGCCCATTCTCAGGAACTGAAGCTTTCTTT.